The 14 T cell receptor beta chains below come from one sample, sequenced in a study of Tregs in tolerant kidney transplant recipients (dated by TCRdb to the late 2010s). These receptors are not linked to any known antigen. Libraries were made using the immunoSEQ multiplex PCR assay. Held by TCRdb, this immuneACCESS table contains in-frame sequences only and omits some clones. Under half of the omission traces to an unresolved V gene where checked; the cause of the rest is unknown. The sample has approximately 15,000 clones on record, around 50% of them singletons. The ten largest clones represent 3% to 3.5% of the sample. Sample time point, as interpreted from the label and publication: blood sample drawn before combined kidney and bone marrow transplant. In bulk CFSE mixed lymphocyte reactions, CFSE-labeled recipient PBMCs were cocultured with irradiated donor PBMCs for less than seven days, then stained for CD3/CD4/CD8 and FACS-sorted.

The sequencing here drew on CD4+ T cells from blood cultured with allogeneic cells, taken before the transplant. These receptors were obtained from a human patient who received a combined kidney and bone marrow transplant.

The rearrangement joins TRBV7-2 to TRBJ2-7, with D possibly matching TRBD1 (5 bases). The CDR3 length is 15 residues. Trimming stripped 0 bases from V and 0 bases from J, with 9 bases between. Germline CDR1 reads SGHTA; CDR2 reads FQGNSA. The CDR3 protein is CASSLASGLSYEQYF. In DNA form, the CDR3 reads TGTGCCAGCAGCTTAGCATCAGGGCTCTCCTACGAGCAGTACTTC.

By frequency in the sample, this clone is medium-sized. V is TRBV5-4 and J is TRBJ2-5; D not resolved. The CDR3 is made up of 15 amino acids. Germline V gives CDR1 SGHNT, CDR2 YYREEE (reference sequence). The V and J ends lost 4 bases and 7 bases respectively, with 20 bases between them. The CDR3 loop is CASSPSLYASGTQYF. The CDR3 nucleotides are TGTGCCAGCAGCCCCTCGCTATACGCGTCTGGGACCCAGTACTTC.

The CDR3, as DNA: TGTGCCAGCAGCTTTATAACAGGGCAAAGTGAGCAGTACTTC. Translation: CASSFITGQSEQYF. The J gene is TRBJ2-7, the V gene TRBV11-1, with D perhaps TRBD1 (6 bases). CDR3 length: 14 residues. CDR1 is SGHAT, CDR2 FQDESV, per germline (reference sequence). The V end was cut by 3 bases, the J end by 7 bases, with 16 bases between.

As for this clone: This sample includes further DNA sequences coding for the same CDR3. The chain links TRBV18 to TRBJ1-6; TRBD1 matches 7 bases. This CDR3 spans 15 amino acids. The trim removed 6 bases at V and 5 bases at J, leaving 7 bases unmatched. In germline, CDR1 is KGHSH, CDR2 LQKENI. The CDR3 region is CASSQLQGHNSPLHF. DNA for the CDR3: TGTGCCAGCTCCCAACTACAGGGGCATAATTCACCCCTCCACTTT.

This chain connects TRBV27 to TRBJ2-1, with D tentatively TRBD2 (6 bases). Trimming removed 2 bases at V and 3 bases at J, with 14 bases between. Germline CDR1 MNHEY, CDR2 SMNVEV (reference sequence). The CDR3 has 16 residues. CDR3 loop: CASSLKSSEIYNEQFF. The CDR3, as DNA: TGTGCCAGCAGTTTAAAATCTAGCGAGATCTACAATGAGCAGTTCTTC.

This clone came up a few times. The CDR3 nucleotides read TGTGCCAGCATATACAGGGGGTCGCCAGATACGCAGTATTTT. This codes for CASIYRGSPDTQYF. The chain carries TRBV27 and TRBJ2-3; TRBD1 agrees at 8 bases. This CDR3 is built from 14 residues. The V gene's germline CDR1 is MNHEY and CDR2 SMNVEV (reference sequence). The V segment lost 7 bases and the J segment 4 bases; nucleotides outside the gene matches: 7.

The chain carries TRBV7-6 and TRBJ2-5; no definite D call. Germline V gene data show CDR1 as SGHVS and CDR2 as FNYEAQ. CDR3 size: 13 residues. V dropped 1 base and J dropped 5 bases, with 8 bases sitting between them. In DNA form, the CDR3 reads TGTGCCAGCAGCTTAGGAGGTGGGGAGACCCAGTACTTC. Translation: CASSLGGGETQYF.

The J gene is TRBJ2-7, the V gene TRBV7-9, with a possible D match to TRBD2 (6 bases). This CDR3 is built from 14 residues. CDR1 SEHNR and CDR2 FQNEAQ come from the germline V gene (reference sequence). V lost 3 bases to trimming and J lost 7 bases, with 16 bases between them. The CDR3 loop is CASSFGRLAPEQYF. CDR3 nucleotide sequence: TGTGCCAGCAGCTTTGGCCGCCTAGCGCCGGAGCAGTACTTC.

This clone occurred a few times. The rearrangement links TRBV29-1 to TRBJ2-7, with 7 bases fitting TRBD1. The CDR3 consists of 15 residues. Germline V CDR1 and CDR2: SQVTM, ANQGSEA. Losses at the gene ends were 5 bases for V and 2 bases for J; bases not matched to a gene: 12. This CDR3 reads CSVRRGRQGAYEQYF. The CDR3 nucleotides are TGCAGCGTTCGAAGAGGTCGGCAGGGGGCCTACGAGCAGTACTTC.

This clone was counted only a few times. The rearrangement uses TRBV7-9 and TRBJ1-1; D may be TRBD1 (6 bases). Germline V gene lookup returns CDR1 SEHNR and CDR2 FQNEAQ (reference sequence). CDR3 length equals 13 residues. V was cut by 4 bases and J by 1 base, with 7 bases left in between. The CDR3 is CASSYRENTEAFF. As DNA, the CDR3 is TGTGCCAGCAGCTACAGGGAGAACACTGAAGCTTTCTTT.

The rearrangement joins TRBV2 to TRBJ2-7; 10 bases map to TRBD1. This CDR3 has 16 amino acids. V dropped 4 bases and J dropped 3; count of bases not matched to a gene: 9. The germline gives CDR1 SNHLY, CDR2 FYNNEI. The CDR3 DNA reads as TGTGCCAGCAGTGGAGGGGGGACAGGGGAATACTACGAGCAGTACTTC. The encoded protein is CASSGGGTGEYYEQYF.

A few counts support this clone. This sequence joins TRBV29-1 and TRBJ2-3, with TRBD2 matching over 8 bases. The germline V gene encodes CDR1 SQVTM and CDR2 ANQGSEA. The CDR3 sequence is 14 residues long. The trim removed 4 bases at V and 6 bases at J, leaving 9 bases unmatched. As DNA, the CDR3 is TGCAGCGTTGTTGGCGGGAGGATGGTGGATACGCAGTATTTT. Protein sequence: CSVVGGRMVDTQYF.

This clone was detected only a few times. In DNA, the CDR3 is TGTGCCAGCAGTCCAGGGACAGCCTTCTATGGCTACACCTTC. It is translated as CASSPGTAFYGYTF. The rearrangement links TRBV2 to TRBJ1-2; 7 nucleotides agree with TRBD1. In germline, CDR1 is SNHLY, CDR2 FYNNEI. Unmatched junction bases numbered 7, after V lost 5 bases and J lost 4 bases. This CDR3 region has 14 residues.

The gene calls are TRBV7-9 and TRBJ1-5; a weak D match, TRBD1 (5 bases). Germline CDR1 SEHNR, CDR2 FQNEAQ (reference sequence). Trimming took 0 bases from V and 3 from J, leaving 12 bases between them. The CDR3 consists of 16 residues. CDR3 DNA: TGTGCCAGCAGCTTAGCGGTCGGACATTACAATCAGCCCCAGCATTTT. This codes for CASSLAVGHYNQPQHF.